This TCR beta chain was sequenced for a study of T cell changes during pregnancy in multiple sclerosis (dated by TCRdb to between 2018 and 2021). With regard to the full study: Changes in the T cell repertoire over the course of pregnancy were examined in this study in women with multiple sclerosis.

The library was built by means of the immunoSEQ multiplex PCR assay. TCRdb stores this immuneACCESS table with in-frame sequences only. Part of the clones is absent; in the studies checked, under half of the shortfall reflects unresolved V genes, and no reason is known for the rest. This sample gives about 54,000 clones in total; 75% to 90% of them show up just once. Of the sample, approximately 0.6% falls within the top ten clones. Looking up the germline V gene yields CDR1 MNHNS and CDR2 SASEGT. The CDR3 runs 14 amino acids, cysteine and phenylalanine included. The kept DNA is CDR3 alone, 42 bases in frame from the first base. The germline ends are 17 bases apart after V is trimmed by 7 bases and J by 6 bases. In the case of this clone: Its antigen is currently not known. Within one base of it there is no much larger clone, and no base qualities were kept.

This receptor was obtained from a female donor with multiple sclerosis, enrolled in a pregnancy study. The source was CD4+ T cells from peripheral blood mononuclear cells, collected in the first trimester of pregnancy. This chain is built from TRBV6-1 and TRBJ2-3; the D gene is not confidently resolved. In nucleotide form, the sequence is TGTGCCAGCACCGAAGCGATGTTTGAGGATACGCAGTATTTT. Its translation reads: CASTEAMFEDTQYF.